This passage covers 30 T cell receptor beta chains from one sample sequenced in a study of beta chain features in type 1 diabetes. Overall study results and limits: For Type 1 diabetes patients, all four CD4+ subsets carried TCRB CDR3s that were moderately but significantly shorter.

Since all of the isolated RNA was reverse transcribed, expressed TCRB transcripts were what got sequenced. Measured with immunoSEQ multiplex PCR; TCRdb has only the in-frame clones, and not every one. The table records 150,000 to 200,000 clones, almost 65% of them present only once. These TCRs are of unknown antigen specificity. The sample comprised naive CD4+ T cells from blood. Receptors were obtained from a man aged 25 to 40 with type 1 diabetes.

This clone was detected a few times. V and J are TRBV19 and TRBJ2-3; 7 bases map to TRBD2. Trimming at V came to 8 bases and at J to 2 bases, leaving 4 bases not matched to a gene. Germline loops: CDR1 LNHDA, CDR2 SQIVND (reference sequence). This CDR3 region has 13 residues. Here the CDR3 reads CASSSGDTDTQYF. As DNA, the CDR3 is TGTGCCAGTTCGAGCGGGGACACAGATACGCAGTATTTT.

The CDR3 loop is CAISDWGEGTEAFF. CDR3 DNA sequence: TGTGCCATCAGTGACTGGGGGGAAGGAACTGAAGCTTTCTTT. This chain connects TRBV10-3 to TRBJ1-1, with D possibly matching TRBD1 (5 bases). Germline CDR1 ENHRY, CDR2 SYGVKD. The CDR3 totals 14 residues. Trimming removed 3 bases from V and 5 bases from J, with 13 bases in between.

The chain carries TRBV6-5 and TRBJ2-1, with 9 bases that match TRBD1. Germline V gene lookup returns CDR1 MNHEY and CDR2 SVGAGI. The length of the CDR3 is 15 residues. After removal of 6 bases from V and 1 base from J, the junction contained 4 bases not matched to a gene. This CDR3 is CASSRQGVSYNEQFF. CDR3 in DNA: TGTGCCAGCAGCCGACAGGGGGTATCCTACAATGAGCAGTTCTTC.

This clone has just a few counts. This chain joins TRBV7-2 and TRBJ2-1, with D hard to call. Trimming removed 1 base from V and 0 bases from J, with 10 bases in between. CDR1 is SGHTA, CDR2 FQGNSA, per germline. This CDR3 contains 16 residues. The CDR3 here is CASSLGGITSYNEQFF. The CDR3 nucleotides are TGTGCCAGCAGCTTAGGCGGCATTACCTCCTACAATGAGCAGTTCTTC.

The gene calls are TRBV18 and TRBJ2-7; tentative D call: TRBD1 (5 bases). Germline values: CDR1 KGHSH, CDR2 LQKENI. The CDR3 consists of 17 residues. Trimming left V 5 bases short and J 0 bases short, with 20 bases between. CDR3 sequence: CASSINQGQLGSYEQYF. Here the CDR3 DNA reads TGTGCCAGCTCAATTAACCAGGGCCAGCTAGGCTCCTACGAGCAGTACTTC.

This chain links TRBV30 with TRBJ1-3; D uncertain. Germline V CDR1 and CDR2: GTSNPN, SVGIG (reference sequence). The CDR3 extends over 15 amino acids. Between the trimmed V and J ends, which lost 0 bases and 1 base, there was a span of 10 bases. CDR3 DNA sequence: TGTGCCTGGAGTGTTGAGGCACATTCTGGAAACACCATATATTTT. Its protein is CAWSVEAHSGNTIYF.

V is TRBV10-3 and J is TRBJ2-1; D is perhaps TRBD1 or TRBD2 (7 bases each). The germline V and J ends were trimmed by 5 bases and 8 bases, with 13 bases remaining between them. CDR1 is ENHRY and CDR2 is SYGVKD in the germline V gene. The CDR3 sequence is 13 residues long. The CDR3 sequence is CAISTTGRDEQFF. The DNA of the CDR3 is TGTGCCATCAGTACGACAGGGAGGGATGAGCAGTTCTTC.

This chain connects TRBV5-1 to TRBJ2-7, with TRBD2 as a possible D gene (5 bases). Looked up from germline, CDR1 is SGHRS and CDR2 is YFSETQ. CDR3 size: 12 residues. V lost 5 bases and J lost 4, with 10 bases in between. This CDR3 is CASRTGSYEQYF. The CDR3 bases are TGCGCCAGCAGGACGGGGAGTTACGAGCAGTACTTC.

In this sample, this clone turned up once. The chain uses TRBV28 and TRBJ2-7; the D gene is possibly TRBD2 (6 bases). V shed 9 bases and J shed 0 bases, with 12 bases lying between them. Germline values: CDR1 MDHEN, CDR2 SYDVKM. The CDR3 sequence is 13 residues long. CDR3 amino acids: CARRDSNSYEQYF. For the CDR3, the DNA is TGTGCCAGGCGGGACTCCAACTCCTACGAGCAGTACTTC.

Only one count was recorded for this clone. The rearrangement uses TRBV6-5 and TRBJ1-5; D is undetermined. Germline V gene sequence: CDR1 MNHEY, CDR2 SVGAGI. The CDR3 sequence is 12 residues long. Trimming shortened V by 8 bases and J by 1 base, and 6 bases separated the two germline ends. Written as DNA, the CDR3 is TGTGCCAGCGGCGAAAGCAATCAGCCCCAGCATTTT. It is translated as CASGESNQPQHF.

The genes are TRBV6-5 and TRBJ2-5; TRBD2 matches at 8 bases. This CDR3 comprises 14 residues. V trimming: 4 bases; J trimming: 1 base; junction bases outside the gene matches: 2. Germline lookup yields CDR1 MNHEY and CDR2 SVGAGI. The CDR3 loop is CASSFSGTQETQYF. For the CDR3, the DNA is TGTGCCAGCAGTTTTAGCGGGACCCAAGAGACCCAGTACTTC.

This chain's CDR3 is CAWSTGGGNQPQHF. The CDR3, as DNA: TGTGCCTGGAGTACAGGGGGCGGGAATCAGCCCCAGCATTTT. This chain joins TRBV30 and TRBJ1-5; TRBD1 matches 9 bases. This CDR3 comprises 14 residues. Trimming at V came to 2 bases and at J to 4 bases, leaving 3 bases not matched to a gene. Germline CDR1 GTSNPN, CDR2 SVGIG (reference sequence).

The chain couples TRBV18 to TRBJ1-2; D possibly corresponds to TRBD1 (5 bases). V was clipped by 6 bases and J by 8 bases, with 22 bases between them. The CDR3 has 15 residues. Germline values: CDR1 KGHSH, CDR2 LQKENI. The CDR3 DNA reads as TGTGCCAGCTCTTTGCAGGGCCAGGGACCTTACGGCTACACCTTC. Translated, it gives CASSLQGQGPYGYTF.

This rearrangement joins TRBV29-1 to TRBJ1-2, with 9 nucleotides matching TRBD1. Per the germline V gene, CDR1 is SQVTM and CDR2 is ANQGSEA. The length of the CDR3 is 16 residues. V was pared by 4 bases and J by 0 bases, with 9 bases of the junction left unmatched. The CDR3 DNA sequence: TGCAGCGTTGTGAGGGACAGGGAAGACGCTAACTATGGCTACACCTTC. This encodes CSVVRDREDANYGYTF.

This clone has only one observation. The chain joins TRBV9 to TRBJ2-3; D remains unclear. CDR3 length: 16 residues. Germline assignment: CDR1 SGDLS and CDR2 YYNGEE. The V end was cut by 3 bases, the J end by 4 bases, with 18 bases between. DNA of the CDR3: TGTGCCAGCAGCGCGACATCCCTATGGTCCGCAGATACGCAGTATTTT. This encodes CASSATSLWSADTQYF.

This rearrangement joins TRBV4-3 to TRBJ2-3, with D perhaps matching TRBD2 (6 bases). Trimming left V 4 bases short and J 4 bases short, with 9 bases between. The V gene's germline CDR1 is LGHNA and CDR2 YSLEER. CDR3 length: 13 amino acids. CDR3 loop: CASSRGEADTQYF. The CDR3, as DNA: TGCGCCAGCAGCCGCGGGGAGGCAGATACGCAGTATTTT.

The rearrangement uses TRBV4-3 and TRBJ2-2; D gene uncertain. The CDR3 extends over 14 amino acids. V lost 1 base to trimming and J lost 3 bases, with 6 bases between them. Germline V CDR1 and CDR2: LGHNA, YSLEER. Here the CDR3 reads CASSQVTDTGELFF. The CDR3 bases are TGCGCCAGCAGCCAAGTTACTGACACCGGGGAGCTGTTTTTT.

V is TRBV9 and J is TRBJ2-5; D gene unclear. The ends were cut back, 0 bases at V and 2 bases at J, with 8 bases in the middle. Germline CDR1 is SGDLS and CDR2 is YYNGEE. CDR3 size: 14 residues. CDR3 protein: CASSVDRVQETQYF. CDR3 nucleotide sequence: TGTGCCAGCAGCGTAGATAGGGTTCAAGAGACCCAGTACTTC.

J is TRBJ2-5 and V is TRBV18, with D perhaps given as TRBD1 or TRBD2 (5 bases each). The V and J ends lost 2 bases and 5 bases respectively, with 9 bases between them. In germline, CDR1 is KGHSH, CDR2 LQKENI. The CDR3 runs to 13 residues. Written as DNA, the CDR3 is TGTGCCAGCTCACCAATGGGACGGGAGACCCAGTACTTC. This gives the protein CASSPMGRETQYF.

This CDR3 reads CSVRRQTTEAFF. The CDR3 nucleotides are TGCAGCGTTCGGAGACAGACCACTGAAGCTTTCTTT. The chain combines TRBV29-1 with TRBJ1-1, with a weak D call TRBD1 (5 bases). The germline gives CDR1 SQVTM, CDR2 ANQGSEA. V was cut by 5 bases and J by 4 bases, with 11 bases left in between. This CDR3 spans 12 amino acids.

The chain uses TRBV10-3 and TRBJ2-7; D remains ambiguous. The V and J ends lost 4 bases and 0 bases respectively, with 10 bases between them. Germline values: CDR1 ENHRY, CDR2 SYGVKD. The CDR3 sequence is 14 residues long. The CDR3 spells CAISGDELSYEQYF. CDR3 in DNA: TGTGCCATCAGTGGTGACGAACTCTCCTACGAGCAGTACTTC.

This rearrangement joins TRBV7-2 to TRBJ2-4, with no clear D. The CDR3 has 15 amino acids. Germline loops: CDR1 SGHTA, CDR2 FQGNSA. The V end was cut by 0 bases, the J end by 5 bases, with 11 bases between. This chain's CDR3 is CASSLAYGRENIQYF. CDR3 sequence (DNA): TGTGCCAGCAGCTTAGCTTACGGCCGAGAAAACATTCAGTACTTC. The whole variable domain, remainder taken from reference TRBV7-2 and TRBJ2-4, is GAGVSQSPSNKVTEKGKDVELRCDPISGHTALYWYRQSLGQGLEFLIYFQGNSAPDKSGLPSDRFSAERTGGSVSTLTIQRTQQEDSAVYLCASSLAYGRENIQYFGAGTRLSVL.

This chain joins TRBV6-5 and TRBJ1-1, with a possible D match to TRBD1 (6 bases). The CDR3 has 15 amino acids. From germline, CDR1 is MNHEY and CDR2 SVGAGI. Trimming took off 6 bases at V and 1 base at J, with 15 bases between the two ends. This CDR3 reads CASSLAGGSNTEAFF. As DNA, the CDR3 is TGTGCCAGCAGCCTTGCTGGGGGCTCGAACACTGAAGCTTTCTTT.

With respect to this clone: In the same sample, other DNA sequences code for this CDR3. The chain uses TRBV11-2 and TRBJ2-7, with TRBD1 as a possible D gene (6 bases). V lost 4 bases to trimming and J lost 3 bases, with 7 bases between them. The CDR3 runs to 12 residues. Germline values: CDR1 SGHAT, CDR2 FQNNGV. The CDR3 DNA is TGTGCCAGCAGCTCGACAGGCTACGAGCAGTACTTC. This sequence encodes CASSSTGYEQYF.

The rearrangement links TRBV11-2 to TRBJ2-3; a possible D gene is TRBD1 (5 bases). This CDR3 contains 15 residues. CDR1 and CDR2 from the germline V gene are SGHAT and FQNNGV. V shed 6 bases and J shed 6 bases, with 19 bases lying between them. CDR3 in amino acids: CASRRRGLLPDTQYF. The CDR3 DNA sequence: TGTGCCAGCAGGCGAAGGGGTCTTTTGCCTGATACGCAGTATTTT.

The table lists this clone with a count of one. This chain connects TRBV29-1 to TRBJ2-7, with D possibly matching TRBD1 (5 bases). CDR1 is SQVTM, CDR2 ANQGSEA, per germline. The CDR3 length is 14 residues. V gave up 4 bases and J gave up 2 bases, with 15 bases separating them. CDR3 loop: CSVVGPGPTYEQYF. CDR3 nucleotide sequence: TGCAGCGTTGTTGGACCAGGGCCTACCTACGAGCAGTACTTC.

This chain uses TRBV7-9 with TRBJ2-5; 9 positions match TRBD1. Germline CDR1 reads SEHNR; CDR2 reads FQNEAQ (reference sequence). The CDR3 sequence is 14 residues long. The trim removed 6 bases at V and 5 bases at J, leaving 7 bases unmatched. Here the CDR3 DNA reads TGTGCCAGCAGACGGACAGGGGAGGCGGAGACCCAGTACTTC. Translation gives CASRRTGEAETQYF.

The genes are TRBV18 and TRBJ2-5; D remains unclear. Trimming pared 0 bases from V and 1 base from J, leaving 9 bases between. Germline lookup yields CDR1 KGHSH and CDR2 LQKENI. The CDR3 runs 15 residues. The CDR3 coding sequence is TGTGCCAGCTCACCACCGTTCTCCTCCCAAGAGACCCAGTACTTC. Protein product: CASSPPFSSQETQYF.

Remarks on this clone: The sample carries other DNA sequences with the same CDR3. The rearrangement joins TRBV25-1 to TRBJ2-7, with D uncertain. Per germline, CDR1 MGHDK and CDR2 SYGVNS. The CDR3 runs to 11 residues. Trimming took off 0 bases at V and 7 bases at J, with 4 bases between the two ends. The CDR3 nucleotides are TGTGCCAGCAGTGAATACAGGGAGCAGTACTTC. Translating gives CASSEYREQYF.

Note on this clone: Other DNA sequences in the sample encode the same CDR3. V is TRBV7-2 and J is TRBJ2-3; D might be TRBD2 (5 bases). The CDR3 consists of 13 residues. Between the trimmed V and J ends, which lost 1 base and 5 bases, there was a span of 7 bases. Per germline, CDR1 SGHTA and CDR2 FQGNSA. CDR3 in amino acids: CASSLVRGDTQYF. The CDR3 nucleotides are TGTGCCAGCAGCTTAGTTCGGGGAGATACGCAGTATTTT.